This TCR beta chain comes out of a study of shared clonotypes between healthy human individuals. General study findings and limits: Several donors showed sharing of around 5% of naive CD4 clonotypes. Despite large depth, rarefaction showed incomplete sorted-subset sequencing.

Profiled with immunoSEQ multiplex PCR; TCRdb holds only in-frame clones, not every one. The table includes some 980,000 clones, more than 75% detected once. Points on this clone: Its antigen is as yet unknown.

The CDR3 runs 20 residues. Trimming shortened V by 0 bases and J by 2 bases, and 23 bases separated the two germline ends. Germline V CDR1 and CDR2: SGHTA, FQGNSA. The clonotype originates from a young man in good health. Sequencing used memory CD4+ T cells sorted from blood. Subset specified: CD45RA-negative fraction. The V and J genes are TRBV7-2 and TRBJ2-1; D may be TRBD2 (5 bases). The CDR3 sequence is CASSLAPTPVDSVTYNEQFF. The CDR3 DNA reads TGTGCCAGCAGCTTAGCCCCAACCCCTGTAGATAGCGTGACCTACAATGAGCAGTTCTTC. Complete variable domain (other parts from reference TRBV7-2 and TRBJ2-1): GAGVSQSPSNKVTEKGKDVELRCDPISGHTALYWYRQSLGQGLEFLIYFQGNSAPDKSGLPSDRFSAERTGGSVSTLTIQRTQQEDSAVYLCASSLAPTPVDSVTYNEQFFGPGTRLTVL.